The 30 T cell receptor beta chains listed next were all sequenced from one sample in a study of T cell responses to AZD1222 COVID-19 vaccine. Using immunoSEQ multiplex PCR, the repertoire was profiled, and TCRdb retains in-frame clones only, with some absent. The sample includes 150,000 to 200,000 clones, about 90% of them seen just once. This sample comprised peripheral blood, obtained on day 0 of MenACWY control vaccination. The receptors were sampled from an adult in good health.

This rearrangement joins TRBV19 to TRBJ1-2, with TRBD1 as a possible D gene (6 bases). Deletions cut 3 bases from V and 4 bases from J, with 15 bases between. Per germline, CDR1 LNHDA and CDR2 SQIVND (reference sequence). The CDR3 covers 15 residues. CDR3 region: CASSIGAGEAYGYTF. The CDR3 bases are TGTGCCAGTAGTATCGGGGCAGGGGAGGCCTATGGCTACACCTTC.

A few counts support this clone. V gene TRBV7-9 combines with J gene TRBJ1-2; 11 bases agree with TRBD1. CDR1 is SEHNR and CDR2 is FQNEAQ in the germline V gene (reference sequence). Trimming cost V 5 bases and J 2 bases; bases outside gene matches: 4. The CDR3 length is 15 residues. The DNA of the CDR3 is TGTGCCAGCAGCGGGCGGGACAGGGGGAACTATGGCTACACCTTC. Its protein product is CASSGRDRGNYGYTF.

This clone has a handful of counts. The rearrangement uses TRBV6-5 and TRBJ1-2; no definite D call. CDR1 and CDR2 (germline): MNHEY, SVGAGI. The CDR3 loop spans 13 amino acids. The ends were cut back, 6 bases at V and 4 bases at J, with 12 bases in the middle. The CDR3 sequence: CASRYADSYGYTF. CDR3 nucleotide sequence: TGTGCCAGCAGATACGCAGATTCCTATGGCTACACCTTC.

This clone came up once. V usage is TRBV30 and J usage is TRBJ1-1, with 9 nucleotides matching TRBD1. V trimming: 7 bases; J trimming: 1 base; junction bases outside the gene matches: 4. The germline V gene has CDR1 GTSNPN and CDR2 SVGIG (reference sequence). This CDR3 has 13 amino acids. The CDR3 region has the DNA TGTGCCTACAGGGGGCAGGCGAACACTGAAGCTTTCTTT. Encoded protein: CAYRGQANTEAFF.

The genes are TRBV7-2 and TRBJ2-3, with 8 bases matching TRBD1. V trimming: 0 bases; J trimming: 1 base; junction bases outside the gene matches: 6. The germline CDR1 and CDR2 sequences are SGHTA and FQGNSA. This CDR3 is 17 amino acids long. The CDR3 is CASSLAGSGQGTDTQYF. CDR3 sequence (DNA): TGTGCCAGCAGCTTAGCGGGGTCGGGACAGGGCACAGATACGCAGTATTTT.

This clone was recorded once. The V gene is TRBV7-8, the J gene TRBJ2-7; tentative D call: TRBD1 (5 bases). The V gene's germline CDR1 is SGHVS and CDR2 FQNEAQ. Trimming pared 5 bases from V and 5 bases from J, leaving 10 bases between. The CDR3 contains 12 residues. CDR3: CASSTPGNEQYF. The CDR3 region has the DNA TGTGCCAGCAGCACCCCAGGGAACGAGCAGTACTTC.

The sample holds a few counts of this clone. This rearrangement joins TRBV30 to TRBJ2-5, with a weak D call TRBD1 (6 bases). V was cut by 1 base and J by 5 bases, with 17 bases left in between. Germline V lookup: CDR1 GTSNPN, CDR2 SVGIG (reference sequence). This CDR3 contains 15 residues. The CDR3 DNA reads TGTGCCTGGAGTGCAGGGGCGGATCCCCGGGAGACCCAGTACTTC. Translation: CAWSAGADPRETQYF. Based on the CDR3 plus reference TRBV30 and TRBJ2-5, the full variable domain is SQTIHQWPATLVQPVGSPLSLECTVEGTSNPNLYWYRQAAGRGLQLLFYSVGIGQISSEVPQNLSASRPQDRQFILSSKKLLLSDSGFYLCAWSAGADPRETQYFGPGTRLLVL.

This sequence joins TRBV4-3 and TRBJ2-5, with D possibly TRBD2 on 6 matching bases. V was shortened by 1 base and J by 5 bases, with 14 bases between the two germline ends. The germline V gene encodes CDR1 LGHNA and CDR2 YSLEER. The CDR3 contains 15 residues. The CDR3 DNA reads TGCGCCAGCAGCCAAGTCGCGGGGATCGGGGAGACCCAGTACTTC. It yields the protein CASSQVAGIGETQYF.

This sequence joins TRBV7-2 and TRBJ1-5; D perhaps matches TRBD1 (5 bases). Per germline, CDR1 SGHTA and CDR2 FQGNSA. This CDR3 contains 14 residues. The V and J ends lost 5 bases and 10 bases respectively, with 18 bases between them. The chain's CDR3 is CASSADIVRGPQHF. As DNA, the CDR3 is TGTGCCAGCAGCGCGGACATCGTTCGGGGCCCCCAGCATTTT. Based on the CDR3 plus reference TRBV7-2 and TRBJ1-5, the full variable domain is GAGVSQSPSNKVTEKGKDVELRCDPISGHTALYWYRQSLGQGLEFLIYFQGNSAPDKSGLPSDRFSAERTGGSVSTLTIQRTQQEDSAVYLCASSADIVRGPQHFGDGTRLSIL.

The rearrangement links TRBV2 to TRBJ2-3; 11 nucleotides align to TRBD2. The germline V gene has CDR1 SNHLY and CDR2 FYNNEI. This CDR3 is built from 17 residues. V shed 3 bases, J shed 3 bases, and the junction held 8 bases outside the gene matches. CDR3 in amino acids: CASSEETSGTRTDTQYF. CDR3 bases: TGTGCCAGCAGTGAGGAGACTAGCGGGACTAGGACAGATACGCAGTATTTT.

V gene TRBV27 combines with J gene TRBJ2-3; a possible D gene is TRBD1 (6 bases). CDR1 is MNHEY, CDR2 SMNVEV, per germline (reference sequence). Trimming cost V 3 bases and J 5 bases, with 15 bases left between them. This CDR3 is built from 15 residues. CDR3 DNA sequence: TGTGCCAGCAGTTTTTTTATGCAGGGGTTAGATACGCAGTATTTT. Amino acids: CASSFFMQGLDTQYF.

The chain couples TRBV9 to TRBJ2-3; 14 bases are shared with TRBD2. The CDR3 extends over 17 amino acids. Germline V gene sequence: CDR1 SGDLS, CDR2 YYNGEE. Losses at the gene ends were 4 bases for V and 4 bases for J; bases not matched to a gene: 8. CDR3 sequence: CASSPGTSGSFSDTQYF. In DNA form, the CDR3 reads TGTGCCAGCAGCCCTGGGACTAGCGGGAGTTTTTCAGATACGCAGTATTTT.

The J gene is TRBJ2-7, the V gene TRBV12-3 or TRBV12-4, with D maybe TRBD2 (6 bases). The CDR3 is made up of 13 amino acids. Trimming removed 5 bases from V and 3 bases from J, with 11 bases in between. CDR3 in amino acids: CASSPRDFYEQYF. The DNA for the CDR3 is TGTGCCAGCAGTCCCCGGGACTTCTACGAGCAGTACTTC.

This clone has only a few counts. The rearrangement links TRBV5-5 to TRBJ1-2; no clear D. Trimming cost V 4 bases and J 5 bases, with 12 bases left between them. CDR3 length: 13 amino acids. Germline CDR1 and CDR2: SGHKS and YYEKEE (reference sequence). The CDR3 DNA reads TGTGCCAGCAGCGAGGGAAATGGGTATGGCTACACCTTC. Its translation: CASSEGNGYGYTF. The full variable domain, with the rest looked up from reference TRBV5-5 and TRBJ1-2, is DAGVTQSPTHLIKTRGQQVTLRCSPISGHKSVSWYQQVLGQGPQFIFQYYEKEERGRGNFPDRFSARQFPNYSSELNVNALLLGDSALYLCASSEGNGYGYTFGSGTRLTVV.

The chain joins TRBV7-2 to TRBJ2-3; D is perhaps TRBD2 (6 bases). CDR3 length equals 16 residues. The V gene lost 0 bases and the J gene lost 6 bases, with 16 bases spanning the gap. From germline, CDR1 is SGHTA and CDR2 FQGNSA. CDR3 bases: TGTGCCAGCAGCTTAGCCTCTACGGGGGTGGTTGATACGCAGTATTTT. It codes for CASSLASTGVVDTQYF.

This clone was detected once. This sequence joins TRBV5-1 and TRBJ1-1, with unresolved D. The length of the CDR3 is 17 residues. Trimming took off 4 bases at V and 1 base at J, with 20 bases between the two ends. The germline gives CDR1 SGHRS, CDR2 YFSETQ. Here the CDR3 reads CASSPWAPGIGNTEAFF. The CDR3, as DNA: TGCGCCAGCAGCCCCTGGGCACCCGGGATAGGGAACACTGAAGCTTTCTTT. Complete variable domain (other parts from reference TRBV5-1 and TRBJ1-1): KAGVTQTPRYLIKTRGQQVTLSCSPISGHRSVSWYQQTPGQGLQFLFEYFSETQRNKGNFPGRFSGRQFSNSRSEMNVSTLELGDSALYLCASSPWAPGIGNTEAFFGQGTRLTVV.

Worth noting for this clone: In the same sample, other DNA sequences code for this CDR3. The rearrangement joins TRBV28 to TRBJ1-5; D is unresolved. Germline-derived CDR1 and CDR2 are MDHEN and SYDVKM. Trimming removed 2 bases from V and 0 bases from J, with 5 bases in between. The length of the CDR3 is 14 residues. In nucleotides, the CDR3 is TGTGCCAGCAGTTTAACAGATAGCAATCAGCCCCAGCATTTT. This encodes CASSLTDSNQPQHF.

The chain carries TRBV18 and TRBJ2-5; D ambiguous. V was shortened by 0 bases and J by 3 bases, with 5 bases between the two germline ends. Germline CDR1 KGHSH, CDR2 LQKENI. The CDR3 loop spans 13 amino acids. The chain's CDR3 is CASSPPAEETQYF. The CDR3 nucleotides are TGTGCCAGCTCACCACCGGCAGAAGAGACCCAGTACTTC.

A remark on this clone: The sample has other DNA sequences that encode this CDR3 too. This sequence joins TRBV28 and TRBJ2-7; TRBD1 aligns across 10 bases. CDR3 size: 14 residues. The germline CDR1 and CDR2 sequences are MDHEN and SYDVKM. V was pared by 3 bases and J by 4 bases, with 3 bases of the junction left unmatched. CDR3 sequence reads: CASSFRDRGYEQYF. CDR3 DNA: TGTGCCAGCAGTTTTAGGGACAGGGGATACGAGCAGTACTTC.

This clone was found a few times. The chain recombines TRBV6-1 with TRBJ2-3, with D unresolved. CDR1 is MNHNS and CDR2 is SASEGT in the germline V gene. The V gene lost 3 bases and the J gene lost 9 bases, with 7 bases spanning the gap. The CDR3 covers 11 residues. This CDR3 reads CASSDLGTQYF. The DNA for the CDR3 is TGTGCCAGCAGTGATTTAGGGACGCAGTATTTT.

The CDR3 region is CASSSSNSYEQYF. CDR3 bases: TGCGCCAGCAGCTCTTCTAACTCCTACGAGCAGTACTTC. The V gene is TRBV5-1, the J gene TRBJ2-7; D call uncertain. V lost 3 bases to trimming and J lost 0 bases, with 7 bases between them. Germline CDR1 and CDR2: SGHRS and YFSETQ. CDR3 length: 13 amino acids.

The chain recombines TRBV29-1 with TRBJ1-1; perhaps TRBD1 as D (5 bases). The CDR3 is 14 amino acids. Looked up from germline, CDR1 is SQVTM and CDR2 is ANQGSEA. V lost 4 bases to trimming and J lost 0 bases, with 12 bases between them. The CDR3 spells CSVGGLGLNTEAFF. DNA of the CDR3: TGCAGCGTTGGGGGCCTGGGGCTGAACACTGAAGCTTTCTTT.

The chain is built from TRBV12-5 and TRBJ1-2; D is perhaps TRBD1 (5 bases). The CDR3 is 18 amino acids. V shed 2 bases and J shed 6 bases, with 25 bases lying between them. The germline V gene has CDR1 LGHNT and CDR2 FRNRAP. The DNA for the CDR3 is TGTGCTAGTGGTTTGCCCCCTCTTGGGACGTCTTACTTTCATGGCTACACCTTC. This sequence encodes CASGLPPLGTSYFHGYTF.

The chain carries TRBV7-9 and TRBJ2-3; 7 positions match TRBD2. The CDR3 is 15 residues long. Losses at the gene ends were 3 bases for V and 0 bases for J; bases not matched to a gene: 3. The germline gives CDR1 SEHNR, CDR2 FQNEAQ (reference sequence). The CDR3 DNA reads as TGTGCCAGCAGCTTCGGGACTACTAGCACAGATACGCAGTATTTT. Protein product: CASSFGTTSTDTQYF. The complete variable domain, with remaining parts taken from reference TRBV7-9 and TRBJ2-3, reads DTGVSQNPRHKITKRGQNVTFRCDPISEHNRLYWYRQTLGQGPEFLTYFQNEAQLEKSRLLSDRFSAERPKGSFSTLEIQRTEQGDSAMYLCASSFGTTSTDTQYFGPGTRLTVL.

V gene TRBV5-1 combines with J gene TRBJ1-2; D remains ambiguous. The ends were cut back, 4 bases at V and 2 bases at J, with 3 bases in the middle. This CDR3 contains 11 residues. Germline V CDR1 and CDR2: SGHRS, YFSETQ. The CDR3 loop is CASSNNYGYTF. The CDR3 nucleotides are TGCGCCAGCAGCAACAACTATGGCTACACCTTC.

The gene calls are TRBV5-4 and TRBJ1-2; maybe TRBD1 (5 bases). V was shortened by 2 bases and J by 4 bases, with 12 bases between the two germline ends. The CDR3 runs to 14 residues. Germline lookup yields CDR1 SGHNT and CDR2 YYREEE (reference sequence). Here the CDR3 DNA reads TGTGCCAGCAGCTTTGGGGGAAGCGGCTATGGCTACACCTTC. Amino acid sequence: CASSFGGSGYGYTF.

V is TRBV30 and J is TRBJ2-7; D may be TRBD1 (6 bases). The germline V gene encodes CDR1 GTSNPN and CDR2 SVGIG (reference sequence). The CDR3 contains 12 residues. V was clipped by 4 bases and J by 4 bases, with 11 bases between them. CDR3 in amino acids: CAWMAGAYEQYF. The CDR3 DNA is TGTGCCTGGATGGCAGGGGCGTACGAGCAGTACTTC.

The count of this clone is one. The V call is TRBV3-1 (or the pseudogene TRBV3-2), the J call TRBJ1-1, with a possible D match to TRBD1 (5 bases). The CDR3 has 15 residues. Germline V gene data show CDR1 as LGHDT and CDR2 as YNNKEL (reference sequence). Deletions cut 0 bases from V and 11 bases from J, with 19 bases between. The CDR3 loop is CASSQDRVPAVRAFF. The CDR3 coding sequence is TGTGCCAGCAGCCAAGACAGGGTACCCGCCGTAAGGGCTTTCTTT.

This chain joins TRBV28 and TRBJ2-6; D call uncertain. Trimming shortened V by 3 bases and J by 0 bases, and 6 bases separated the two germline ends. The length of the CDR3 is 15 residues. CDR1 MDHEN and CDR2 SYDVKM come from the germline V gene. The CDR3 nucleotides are TGTGCCAGCAGTTTGGTGCTCTCTGGGGCCAACGTCCTGACTTTC. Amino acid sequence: CASSLVLSGANVLTF. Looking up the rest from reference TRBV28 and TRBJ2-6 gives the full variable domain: DVKVTQSSRYLVKRTGEKVFLECVQDMDHENMFWYRQDPGLGLRLIYFSYDVKMKEKGDIPEGYSVSREKKERFSLILESASTNQTSMYLCASSLVLSGANVLTFGAGSRLTVL.

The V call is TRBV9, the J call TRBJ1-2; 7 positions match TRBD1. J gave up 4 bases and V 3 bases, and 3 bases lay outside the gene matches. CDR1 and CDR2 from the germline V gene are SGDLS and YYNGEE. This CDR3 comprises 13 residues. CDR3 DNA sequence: TGTGCCAGCAGCGACGGACAGGTCTATGGCTACACCTTC. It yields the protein CASSDGQVYGYTF.